The clone carrying this T cell receptor (beta chain) was recorded a few times. Its antigen is not identified. CDR1 is SGDLS, CDR2 YYNGEE, per germline. V lost 3 bases to trimming and J lost 0 bases, with 11 bases between them. The CDR3 totals 15 residues. TCRdb itself ran the reads through MiXCR, one entry per CDR3 protein. Found here are around 340,000 distinct CDR3 sequences, about 29% of them singletons; the top ten hold over 15%. The record originates from a study of T cell repertoires in cytomegalovirus infection. Looking at the study overall: The study used recently identified HLA-C-restricted and well-studied HLA-B-restricted CMV epitopes. Public TCR beta signatures were indicative of both CMV infection and a matching HLA type. Whole-study findings and limits: Summed frequency of shared TCR beta families picked out CMV carriers who also had the relevant HLA. The response measured ex vivo was dominated by TCR beta clonotypes (HLA-C-restricted and CMV-specific).

This chain joins TRBV9 and TRBJ2-3, with D uncertain. The starting material was cultured PBMCs, obtained from culture after CMV antigen stimulation. The clonotype comes from a human donor in good health (CMV status not recorded). Some clones in this sample may be carry-over from other donors' samples. The CDR3 sequence: CASSDSLLSTDTQYF. CDR3 in DNA: TGTGCCAGCAGCGACTCCCTCCTCAGCACAGATACGCAGTATTTT.